This T cell receptor beta chain was found in a study of CD8 T cells in ankylosing spondylitis. Notes on the study in general: Made up of eight highly homologous variants, a TCR beta motif appeared characteristic of ankylosing spondylitis blood. Matched synovial fluid from ankylosing spondylitis patients was reported to be enriched for disease-linked clones. In peripheral blood, disease-linked CD8+ clones occurred at relatively low frequencies.

Germline values: CDR1 SGHRS, CDR2 YFSETQ. J was trimmed by 6 bases and V by 1 base; bases with no gene match: 4. The CDR3 is made up of 14 amino acids. By quantitative 5'-RACE with molecular barcodes, the TCR beta libraries were made. TCRdb analysed the 5' RACE reads with MiXCR anew, one entry per CDR3 protein. This sample carries approximately 540,000 distinct CDR3 sequences, about 13% of them seen once, and the ten largest clones take nearly 7%. This clonotype was detected a few times. Its specificity is not known. The chain couples TRBV5-1 to TRBJ1-1, with 9 bases fitting TRBD1. The sequence was obtained from a male donor with ankylosing spondylitis. Sequencing input: blood, either unsorted or a sorted T cell fraction (not recorded which). The CDR3 sequence: CASSLTGGVAEAFF. In DNA form, the CDR3 reads TGCGCCAGCAGCTTGACAGGGGGCGTCGCTGAAGCTTTCTTT.